The 32 T cell receptor beta chains presented below share a single source sample, sequenced in a study of graft-versus-host responses after intestinal transplantation. These receptors lack a known antigen. TCRdb keeps only in-frame clones here, not all; method: immunoSEQ multiplex PCR. This sample has about 110,000 clones; 85% to 95% occur once, and the top ten carry 1% to 1.5%. The sequences come from unstimulated CD8+ T cells sorted from spleen or lymph node cells, collected before transplant. The receptor source for this set is a human donor who was the organ donor for an intestinal transplant.

The chain employs TRBV18 and TRBJ1-2, with 7 bases lining up with TRBD1. The trim removed 8 bases at V and 4 bases at J, leaving 7 bases unmatched. Germline CDR1 is KGHSH and CDR2 is LQKENI. The CDR3 runs to 13 residues. The CDR3 sequence: CASTGGGFYGYTF. The CDR3 coding sequence is TGTGCCAGCACCGGAGGGGGCTTCTATGGCTACACCTTC.

The chain recombines TRBV7-9 with TRBJ2-7; the D gene is possibly TRBD1 (6 bases). V was trimmed by 5 bases and J by 0 bases, leaving 14 bases between them. The CDR3 is made up of 15 amino acids. The germline V gene has CDR1 SEHNR and CDR2 FQNEAQ (reference sequence). The DNA of the CDR3 is TGTGCCAGCAGCGGTACAGGGCCTCTCTCCTACGAGCAGTACTTC. It specifies CASSGTGPLSYEQYF.

The chain has TRBV5-1 and TRBJ1-2; TRBD1 agrees at 7 bases. Looked up from germline, CDR1 is SGHRS and CDR2 is YFSETQ. CDR3 length: 13 amino acids. V dropped 4 bases and J dropped 5; count of bases not matched to a gene: 5. CDR3 bases: TGCGCCAGCAGCATAACGACAGGGTATGGCTACACCTTC. Translated, it gives CASSITTGYGYTF.

V is TRBV9 and J is TRBJ2-2, with D perhaps TRBD1 (7 bases). V was shortened by 0 bases and J by 5 bases, with 11 bases between the two germline ends. The CDR3 sequence is 15 residues long. Germline values: CDR1 SGDLS, CDR2 YYNGEE. The CDR3 is CASSVGAGGTGELFF. As DNA, the CDR3 is TGTGCCAGCAGCGTAGGGGCAGGGGGGACCGGGGAGCTGTTTTTT.

This clone occurred once. The chain employs TRBV2 and TRBJ2-1; the match to TRBD2 covers 11 bases. This CDR3 is 16 amino acids long. Germline V gene sequence: CDR1 SNHLY, CDR2 FYNNEI. The V and J ends lost 4 bases and 7 bases, in that order; junction bases with no gene match: 9. CDR3 DNA: TGTGCCAGCAGTGCGTTCCTAGCGGGAGGTAAGAATGAGCAGTTCTTC. This codes for CASSAFLAGGKNEQFF.

The rearrangement joins TRBV10-3 to TRBJ1-1, with D hard to call. The CDR3 length is 11 residues. With 3 bases removed from V and 6 bases from J, the gap between germline ends came to 5 bases. Germline CDR1 and CDR2: ENHRY and SYGVKD. CDR3 residues: CAISDFAEAFF. CDR3 DNA sequence: TGTGCCATCAGTGACTTTGCTGAAGCTTTCTTT.

This clone was seen only a few times. DNA for the CDR3: TGTGCCAGCAGCCTAGGGACTAGCGGGAGGCCGCACCAAGAGACCCAGTACTTC. It yields the protein CASSLGTSGRPHQETQYF. The chain links TRBV7-2 to TRBJ2-5; TRBD2 aligns across 15 bases. CDR1 SGHTA and CDR2 FQGNSA come from the germline V gene. CDR3 length equals 18 residues. Trimming removed 5 bases from V and 0 bases from J; junction bases left unmatched: 7.

This chain links TRBV19 with TRBJ2-4, with 9 bases that match TRBD2. CDR1 is LNHDA and CDR2 is SQIVND in the germline V gene (reference sequence). The CDR3 is made up of 18 amino acids. V dropped 5 bases and J dropped 0; count of bases not matched to a gene: 11. CDR3 coding DNA: TGTGCCAGTAGTGTTCGACTAGCGGAGGGATTAGCCAAAAACATTCAGTACTTC. It is translated as CASSVRLAEGLAKNIQYF.

The J gene is TRBJ1-1, the V gene TRBV29-1; D is possibly TRBD1 (5 bases). The CDR3 sequence is 14 residues long. CDR1 SQVTM and CDR2 ANQGSEA come from the germline V gene. V lost 4 bases and J 8 bases, leaving 20 bases between the germline ends. The CDR3 is CSVGIGAAGLEAFF. CDR3 nucleotide sequence: TGCAGCGTTGGCATCGGGGCAGCGGGCTTAGAAGCTTTCTTT. The full variable domain, in which reference TRBV29-1 and TRBJ1-1 provide the parts outside the CDR3, is SAVISQKPSRDICQRGTSLTIQCQVDSQVTMMFWYRQQPGQSLTLIATANQGSEATYESGFVIDKFPISRPNLTFSTLTVSNMSPEDSSIYLCSVGIGAAGLEAFFGQGTRLTVV.

V usage is TRBV28 and J usage is TRBJ2-5; a weak D match, TRBD2 (8 bases). The CDR3 sequence is 14 residues long. The V gene lost 8 bases and the J gene lost 6 bases, with 19 bases spanning the gap. CDR1 MDHEN and CDR2 SYDVKM come from the germline V gene. This chain's CDR3 is CASSRREGAKTQYF. DNA of the CDR3: TGTGCCAGCTCTCGACGGGAGGGGGCGAAGACCCAGTACTTC.

Remarks on this clone: The sample has other DNA sequences that encode this CDR3 too. J is TRBJ2-3 and V is TRBV9; tentatively, D is TRBD2 (6 bases). The germline V gene encodes CDR1 SGDLS and CDR2 YYNGEE. Trimming cost V 2 bases and J 3 bases, with 7 bases left between them. The CDR3 consists of 13 residues. The CDR3 DNA reads TGTGCCAGCAGCGTTGGAGGGACAGATACGCAGTATTTT. The encoded protein is CASSVGGTDTQYF.

The chain is built from TRBV5-1 and TRBJ2-1; D may be TRBD1 (6 bases). Trimming left V 2 bases short and J 3 bases short, with 15 bases between. Germline V lookup: CDR1 SGHRS, CDR2 YFSETQ. The CDR3 spans 16 residues. The CDR3 nucleotides are TGCGCCAGCAGCTTCTTCGACAGGACTTACTACAATGAGCAGTTCTTC. As protein: CASSFFDRTYYNEQFF.

This chain links TRBV6-5 with TRBJ1-1, with TRBD1 matching 7 bases. Germline CDR1 and CDR2: MNHEY and SVGAGI. This CDR3 spans 14 amino acids. Losses at the gene ends were 2 bases for V and 1 base for J; bases not matched to a gene: 1. CDR3: CASSYTGANTEAFF. In DNA form, the CDR3 reads TGTGCCAGCAGTTACACAGGGGCGAACACTGAAGCTTTCTTT.

This clone turned up a few times. V is TRBV10-1 and J is TRBJ1-2; the D gene is possibly TRBD1 (5 bases). The CDR3 contains 12 residues. Germline V gene data show CDR1 as WNHNN and CDR2 as SYGVQD (reference sequence). V dropped 6 bases and J dropped 3 bases, with 8 bases sitting between them. In nucleotides, the CDR3 is TGCGCCAGCAGACAGGAATACTATGGCTACACCTTC. This codes for CASRQEYYGYTF.

Of note for this clone: The junction departs from germline at one end; a sequencing error may be responsible. The V gene is TRBV5-1, the J gene TRBJ2-5, with 7 bases identical to TRBD1. Germline loops: CDR1 SGHRS, CDR2 YFSETQ. This CDR3 contains 15 residues. The CDR3 loop reads CVSSLQKGARETQYF. The CDR3 DNA sequence: TGCGTCAGCAGCTTGCAGAAGGGGGCTCGGGAGACCCAGTACTTC.

This clone appeared a single time. This same CDR3 is encoded by further DNA sequences in the sample. The rearrangement joins TRBV5-5 to TRBJ1-1; D remains ambiguous. V lost 3 bases, J lost 8 bases, and 8 bases lay in between. This CDR3 spans 11 amino acids. Per the germline V gene, CDR1 is SGHKS and CDR2 is YYEKEE (reference sequence). CDR3 loop: CASSSGLEAFF. CDR3 nucleotide sequence: TGTGCCAGCAGCTCAGGACTGGAAGCTTTCTTT.

This rearrangement joins TRBV30 to TRBJ2-2, with 11 bases fitting TRBD2. The J segment lost 3 bases and the V segment lost 8 bases, leaving 23 bases of the junction unmatched. In germline, CDR1 is GTSNPN, CDR2 SVGIG (reference sequence). This CDR3 is built from 20 residues. CDR3 nucleotide sequence: TGTGCCGGGAACCCCCCACTAGCGGGAGCCCCTTGGGGGGACACCGGGGAGCTGTTTTTT. Protein product: CAGNPPLAGAPWGDTGELFF.

This chain uses TRBV5-4 with TRBJ2-7; 8 bases align to TRBD1. The CDR3 runs 13 residues. Germline CDR1 is SGHNT and CDR2 is YYREEE (reference sequence). The V segment lost 2 bases and the J segment 5 bases; nucleotides outside the gene matches: 3. CDR3 loop: CASSFQGANEQYF. The CDR3 DNA is TGTGCCAGCAGCTTTCAGGGGGCCAACGAGCAGTACTTC.

The chain uses TRBV4-1 and TRBJ2-7; 9 bases are a match to TRBD2. The germline CDR1 and CDR2 sequences are MGHRA and YSYEKL. J was trimmed by 7 bases and V by 6 bases; bases with no gene match: 25. The CDR3 spans 19 residues. CDR3 protein: CASRDTGLGSGRRLPEQYF. The CDR3 region has the DNA TGCGCCAGCAGGGACACGGGCCTCGGTAGCGGGAGACGGCTACCGGAGCAGTACTTC.

This sequence joins TRBV11-2 and TRBJ1-1, with a weak D call TRBD1 (5 bases). The CDR3 length is 14 residues. Germline lookup yields CDR1 SGHAT and CDR2 FQNNGV. Deletions cut 3 bases from V and 1 base from J, with 9 bases between. The DNA for the CDR3 is TGTGCCAGCAGCTTGGGGGGACCGAACACTGAAGCTTTCTTT. This translates into CASSLGGPNTEAFF.

The rearrangement links TRBV30 to TRBJ2-7, with 7 bases fitting TRBD1. The germline V gene has CDR1 GTSNPN and CDR2 SVGIG (reference sequence). The CDR3 contains 14 residues. J was trimmed by 6 bases and V by 0 bases; bases with no gene match: 8. This CDR3 reads CAWSVLQGTSEQYF. The CDR3 nucleotides are TGTGCCTGGAGTGTACTACAGGGGACGTCCGAGCAGTACTTC.

The chain links TRBV9 to TRBJ2-1, with D perhaps matching TRBD1 or TRBD2 (6 bases each). The CDR3 loop spans 16 amino acids. Germline CDR1 and CDR2: SGDLS and YYNGEE. V was shortened by 0 bases and J by 4 bases, with 14 bases between the two germline ends. The CDR3 region is CASSVVRGAAYNEQFF. The DNA for the CDR3 is TGTGCCAGCAGCGTAGTGAGGGGGGCGGCATACAATGAGCAGTTCTTC.

The genes are TRBV4-1 and TRBJ2-7, with 9 bases lining up with TRBD2. The germline V gene has CDR1 MGHRA and CDR2 YSYEKL. Trimming removed 0 bases from V and 9 bases from J; junction bases left unmatched: 9. CDR3 length: 15 residues. The DNA of the CDR3 is TGCGCCAGCAGCCAAGATCGGCTAGCGGGAACCGTGCAGTACTTC. Translated, it gives CASSQDRLAGTVQYF.

CDR3 region: CASSPNGGGQALYNEQFF. The CDR3 DNA follows: TGTGCCAGCAGCCCAAATGGCGGGGGACAAGCACTATACAATGAGCAGTTCTTC. This sequence joins TRBV11-2 and TRBJ2-1; possibly TRBD2 for D (7 bases). The CDR3 runs to 18 residues. With 5 bases removed from V and 4 bases from J, the gap between germline ends came to 24 bases. Looked up from germline, CDR1 is SGHAT and CDR2 is FQNNGV.

This chain joins TRBV5-1 and TRBJ1-1; 7 bases align to TRBD1. V lost 2 bases to trimming and J lost 0 bases; unmatched junction nucleotides: 13. The CDR3 is made up of 18 amino acids. Germline V gives CDR1 SGHRS, CDR2 YFSETQ. In DNA, the CDR3 is TGCGCCAGCAGCTTTGATCCCCGGACAGGCTACCTGAACACTGAAGCTTTCTTT. It encodes CASSFDPRTGYLNTEAFF.

The chain has TRBV10-3 and TRBJ1-3; 7 bases match TRBD1. Per germline, CDR1 ENHRY and CDR2 SYGVKD. V lost 3 bases and J lost 0; bases outside the gene matches: 2. The CDR3 is 15 residues long. The CDR3 nucleotides read TGTGCCATCAGTGAACCAGGGGGCTCTGGAAACACCATATATTTT. Amino acids: CAISEPGGSGNTIYF.

The rearrangement uses TRBV20-1 and TRBJ2-5; no firm D call. Trimming took off 2 bases at V and 5 bases at J, with 6 bases between the two ends. This CDR3 comprises 11 residues. In germline, CDR1 is DFQATT, CDR2 SNEGSKA (reference sequence). CDR3: CSARFGETQYF. In DNA form, the CDR3 reads TGCAGTGCTAGATTTGGGGAGACCCAGTACTTC.

The gene calls are TRBV9 and TRBJ2-1; D might be TRBD1 (5 bases). V was trimmed by 4 bases and J by 1 base, leaving 18 bases between them. CDR1 SGDLS and CDR2 YYNGEE come from the germline V gene. The CDR3 runs to 17 residues. DNA of the CDR3: TGTGCCAGCAGCCCGCATGGGGCGCTCGGGTCCTACAATGAGCAGTTCTTC. This codes for CASSPHGALGSYNEQFF.

This chain uses TRBV7-9 with TRBJ2-7; unclear D gene. Looked up from germline, CDR1 is SEHNR and CDR2 is FQNEAQ (reference sequence). The CDR3 is made up of 12 amino acids. Trimming took off 5 bases at V and 4 bases at J, with 9 bases between the two ends. The CDR3 DNA reads TGTGCCAGCAGCCATGGGCTGTACGAGCAGTACTTC. Translation gives CASSHGLYEQYF.

This clone is a singleton in its sample. J is TRBJ2-7 and V is TRBV4-1; TRBD1 matches at 7 bases. Losses at the gene ends were 4 bases for V and 2 bases for J; bases not matched to a gene: 8. CDR1 is MGHRA, CDR2 YSYEKL, per germline. CDR3 length equals 15 residues. CDR3 sequence: CASSLQPGQTYEQYF. The CDR3 nucleotides are TGCGCCAGCAGCCTCCAACCGGGACAGACCTACGAGCAGTACTTC.

The chain uses TRBV21-1 and TRBJ2-7. TRBV21-1 is classified as a pseudogene. The CDR3 covers 16 residues. The CDR3 sequence: CASSKRGGMSSYEQYF. The CDR3 nucleotides read TGTGCCAGCAGCAAACGGGGCGGAATGAGCTCCTACGAGCAGTACTTC.

The chain joins TRBV7-2 to TRBJ2-3, with D perhaps given as TRBD1 or TRBD2 (5 bases each). This CDR3 has 16 residues. Germline assignment: CDR1 SGHTA and CDR2 FQGNSA. With 1 base removed from V and 4 bases from J, the gap between germline ends came to 15 bases. CDR3 nucleotides: TGTGCCAGCAGCTTAGATAAGGGGAGTTGGCCAGATACGCAGTATTTT. It encodes CASSLDKGSWPDTQYF.